The rows below give T cell receptor beta chains drawn from one sample of a study of T cells in localized non-small cell lung cancer. Assay: immunoSEQ multiplex PCR; the TCRdb copy retains only in-frame clones and omits some. The table shows some 5,000 clones, with 30% to 40% occurring only once. Sequenced here: lung tumor tissue, sampled before any cancer treatment. Receptor source: an older female donor with stage I lung adenocarcinoma. CDR3s include the opening cysteine and the closing phenylalanine or tryptophan. The D gene is left open where the match is weak. For some rows the clone size is stated as once, few or many, or as a class when expanded; others skip it.

CDR3nt: TGTGCCTGGAGTGTACCCTCCATTAGCGTCCTGACTTTC
CDR3aa: CAWSVPSISVLTF
v_gene: TRBV30
abundance: .
j_gene: TRBJ2-6
d_gene: .

CDR3nt: TGTGCCAGCAGCCCGACCTCGGGACAGCTCTATGGCTACACCTTC
CDR3aa: CASSPTSGQLYGYTF
v_gene: TRBV11-3
abundance: medium-sized
j_gene: TRBJ1-2
d_gene: TRBD1

CDR3nt: TGTGCCAGCAGGCCGCCAGCTTACAATGAGCAGTTCTTC
CDR3aa: CASRPPAYNEQFF
v_gene: TRBV6-8
abundance: .
j_gene: TRBJ2-1
d_gene: .

CDR3nt: TGTGCCAGCAGCTCAGGGACATATGGAGGGAATGAGCAGTTCTTC
CDR3aa: CASSSGTYGGNEQFF
v_gene: TRBV11-3
abundance: .
j_gene: TRBJ2-1
d_gene: .

CDR3nt: TGCAGCGTTATTAACAGTCCTAGCGAGCAGTACTTC
CDR3aa: CSVINSPSEQYF
v_gene: TRBV29-1
abundance: .
j_gene: TRBJ2-7
d_gene: .

CDR3nt: TGCAGCGTTGAAGAGGGAGGACGCGACTATGGCTACACCTTC
CDR3aa: CSVEEGGRDYGYTF
v_gene: TRBV29-1
abundance: few
j_gene: TRBJ1-2
d_gene: .

CDR3nt: TGTGCCAGCAGACGAGGGACAGGGGGTGAAGCTTTCTTT
CDR3aa: CASRRGTGGEAFF
v_gene: TRBV6-8
abundance: medium-sized
j_gene: TRBJ1-1
d_gene: TRBD1

CDR3nt: TGCAGCGTAGCGACGATAGCCAAAAACATTCAGTACTTC
CDR3aa: CSVATIAKNIQYF
v_gene: TRBV29-1
abundance: once
j_gene: TRBJ2-4
d_gene: .

CDR3nt: TGTGCCAGTAGCACGGACAGGGGGCTGGTTTTGCATGGTACGCAGTATTTT
CDR3aa: CASSTDRGLVLHGTQYF
v_gene: TRBV19
abundance: .
j_gene: TRBJ2-3
d_gene: TRBD1

CDR3nt: TGTGCCAGCAGCGCCTCGGGGGGAACCTACAATGAGCAGTTCTTC
CDR3aa: CASSASGGTYNEQFF
v_gene: TRBV11-3
abundance: few
j_gene: TRBJ2-1
d_gene: TRBD2

CDR3nt: TGTGCCAGCTCACCGGGGGGCGTCTATGGCTACACCTTC
CDR3aa: CASSPGGVYGYTF
v_gene: TRBV18
abundance: .
j_gene: TRBJ1-2
d_gene: .

CDR3nt: TGTGCCTGGAGTGTAGAGGGCTACGAGCAGTACTTC
CDR3aa: CAWSVEGYEQYF
v_gene: TRBV30
abundance: .
j_gene: TRBJ2-7
d_gene: .

CDR3nt: TGCAGCGTTCCGGCACAGGGGTTGGGGACCCAGTACTTC
CDR3aa: CSVPAQGLGTQYF
v_gene: TRBV29-1
abundance: .
j_gene: TRBJ2-5
d_gene: TRBD1

CDR3nt: TGTGCCAGTAGTATAGATCGGGGTAGCTTGAACACCGGGGAGCTGTTTTTT
CDR3aa: CASSIDRGSLNTGELFF
v_gene: TRBV19
abundance: .
j_gene: TRBJ2-2
d_gene: .

CDR3nt: TGTGCCAGCAGCGTAGTGCAAGGGGGCCAAGAGACCCAGTACTTC
CDR3aa: CASSVVQGGQETQYF
v_gene: TRBV9
abundance: few
j_gene: TRBJ2-5
d_gene: .

CDR3nt: TGTGCCTGGAGTGAGGCCGTCAGCATCGGGACCCAGTACTTC
CDR3aa: CAWSEAVSIGTQYF
v_gene: TRBV30
abundance: .
j_gene: TRBJ2-5
d_gene: .

CDR3nt: TGTGCCTGGGGGACAGGGGCCTATGGCTACACCTTC
CDR3aa: CAWGTGAYGYTF
v_gene: TRBV30
abundance: .
j_gene: TRBJ1-2
d_gene: TRBD1

CDR3nt: TGTGCCATCAGTGAGTCTATCGAGGCTAATGAAAAACTGTTTTTT
CDR3aa: CAISESIEANEKLFF
v_gene: TRBV10-3
abundance: .
j_gene: TRBJ1-4
d_gene: .

CDR3nt: TGTGCCAGCAGCCCAACCGACAGGGCCACCGGGGAGCTGTTTTTT
CDR3aa: CASSPTDRATGELFF
v_gene: TRBV11-3
abundance: .
j_gene: TRBJ2-2
d_gene: TRBD1

CDR3nt: TGCGCCAGCAGCCCGGAATCTCGAAGCTCCTACAATGAGCAGTTCTTC
CDR3aa: CASSPESRSSYNEQFF
v_gene: TRBV5-1
abundance: .
j_gene: TRBJ2-1
d_gene: .

CDR3nt: TGTGCCAGTAGTGTTCGGACAGGGGGCGCAGGGACCGGGGAGCTGTTTTTT
CDR3aa: CASSVRTGGAGTGELFF
v_gene: TRBV19
abundance: .
j_gene: TRBJ2-2
d_gene: TRBD1